This T cell receptor (beta chain) emerged from a study of T cells expressing NK-cell markers. The study's findings and limits: A handful of donors showed these clonotypes also leading the CD3+CD56-NKG2C+ fraction.

TCR beta cDNA was generated via 5'RACE template switching incorporating UMIs. With the 5' RACE reads reprocessed, TCRdb shows one record per CDR3 protein and no DNA. The sample holds around 470,000 distinct CDR3 sequences. The CDR3 extends over 12 amino acids. Germline V gene sequence: CDR1 DFQATT, CDR2 SNEGSKA (reference sequence). A note on this clonotype: Its antigen is currently unknown.

The sequence derives from a woman between 45 and 65 years old in good health. The specimen was blood T cells: a sorted CD56 or NKG2C T cell subset, CD4+ or CD8+ T cells, or bulk PBMC T cells (not recorded which). The chain uses TRBV20-1 and TRBJ2-1; the D call from TCRdb, TRBD2, cannot be confirmed without DNA. CDR3 loop: CSASRAGNEQFF.